Listed below are T cell receptor beta chains from one sample, sequenced in a study of identical twins. TCRdb re-called the 5' RACE reads through MiXCR, storing one row per CDR3 protein. The sample consists of under 350,000 distinct CDR3 sequences, just under 9.5% of them appearing once. These same data were also listed under a study on yellow fever vaccine responses in identical twins.

Sequencing was carried out using CD8+ T cells sorted from blood. All receptors derive from a woman under 30 in good health. Both conserved end residues are part of each CDR3. D genes are given only for firm matches. Expanded clones get a size class; other rows say once, few or many, or leave the size out.

abundance,d_gene,j_gene,v_gene,CDR3nt,CDR3aa
.,TRBD2,TRBJ2-7,TRBV11-2,TGTGCCAGCAGCCCCATAGCGGGAGGGCCCTACGAGCAGTACTTC,CASSPIAGGPYEQYF
.,TRBD2,TRBJ2-1,TRBV19,TGTGCCAGTAACCTCGGACTAGCGGTTAAGGATGAGCAGTTCTTC,CASNLGLAVKDEQFF
many,.,TRBJ2-3,TRBV15,TGTGCCACCAACGCCCTAATCACAGATACGCAGTATTTT,CATNALITDTQYF
.,TRBD2,TRBJ2-1,TRBV30,TGTGCCTGGACGCTAGCGGGGGGTTACAATGAGCAGTTCTTC,CAWTLAGGYNEQFF
many,.,TRBJ2-4,TRBV12-3/TRBV12-4,TGTGCCAGCAGTTTCCCCGCAGGGGAAGACATTCAGTACTTC,CASSFPAGEDIQYF
few,TRBD1,TRBJ1-2,TRBV20-1,TGCAGTGCTAAGGACAGGGCCCTATCTAACTATGGCTACACCTTC,CSAKDRALSNYGYTF
few,.,TRBJ2-7,TRBV4-1,TGCGCCAGCAGCCAAGAAGCCCGTCGTTACGAGCAGTACTTC,CASSQEARRYEQYF
many,.,TRBJ2-3,TRBV6-4,TGTGCCAGCAGTGACTCGGTGGGGGGGGCCGATACGCAGTATTTT,CASSDSVGGADTQYF
few,.,TRBJ2-2,TRBV6-5,TGTGCCAGCAGTTACTCAATCTACACCGGGGAGCTGTTTTTT,CASSYSIYTGELFF
many,.,TRBJ2-1,TRBV7-9,TGTGCCAGCAGCTTAGACGTCCTTAGTGAGCAGTTCTTC,CASSLDVLSEQFF
few,TRBD2,TRBJ2-7,TRBV19,TGTGCCAGTAGTTTAGGGGACTACGACTACGAGCAGTACTTC,CASSLGDYDYEQYF
.,.,TRBJ2-1,TRBV11-2,TGTGCCAGCAGCTCGGGGCCAGGGGTAGCGGGCACGGATGAGCAGTTCTTC,CASSSGPGVAGTDEQFF
.,.,TRBJ2-7,TRBV6-1,TGTGCCAGCAGTGAAAGTCCCGAGGGGGTGTCCGAGCAGTACTTC,CASSESPEGVSEQYF
many,.,TRBJ2-7,TRBV3-1,TGTGCCAGCAGCCAACCAAGTTCCCCGAACTACGAGCAGTACTTC,CASSQPSSPNYEQYF
many,TRBD1,TRBJ1-1,TRBV29-1,TGCAGCGTTGAAGACTGGCAGGGGGGCACTGAAGCTTTCTTT,CSVEDWQGGTEAFF
many,.,TRBJ2-3,TRBV3-1,TGTGCCAGCAGCCCCCGTGCAGATACGCAGTATTTT,CASSPRADTQYF
many,.,TRBJ2-5,TRBV7-8,TGTGCCAGCAGCCTCCCGGACTCCAAAGGAGAGACCCAGTACTTC,CASSLPDSKGETQYF
many,.,TRBJ2-2,TRBV7-9,TGTGCCAGCGGAGGGGCGGCTAACACCGGGGAGCTGTTTTTT,CASGGAANTGELFF
many,.,TRBJ1-4,TRBV6-1,TGTGCCAGCAGTCGCGGGGGGCTCAGGGATGAAAAACTGTTTTTT,CASSRGGLRDEKLFF
many,TRBD2,TRBJ2-2,TRBV20-1,TGCAGTGCTAGACTAGCGGGGGTGTGGACCGGGGAGCTGTTTTTT,CSARLAGVWTGELFF
many,TRBD1,TRBJ1-2,TRBV7-9,TGTGCCAGCAGCACGACAGGGACGTTCGTTAACTATGGCTACACCTTC,CASSTTGTFVNYGYTF
.,TRBD1,TRBJ2-1,TRBV6-5,TGTGCCAGCAACAACAGGGGCAATGAGCAGTTCTTC,CASNNRGNEQFF
few,TRBD1,TRBJ2-1,TRBV29-1,TGCAGCGTTGAAGATCGTGCGGACAGGGCCCAACACAATGAGCAGTTCTTC,CSVEDRADRAQHNEQFF
many,TRBD1,TRBJ2-1,TRBV20-1,TGCAGTGCTACTCTTGGGACAGGGGAATCCAATGAGCAGTTCTTC,CSATLGTGESNEQFF
many,TRBD1,TRBJ2-7,TRBV12-3/TRBV12-4,TGTGCCAGCAGGTTAAAGGGGGCAGCCTACGAGCAGTACTTC,CASRLKGAAYEQYF
few,.,TRBJ2-3,TRBV27,TGTGCCAGCAGTTGGACGACAGCAGATACGCAGTATTTT,CASSWTTADTQYF
few,TRBD2,TRBJ2-3,TRBV2,TGTGCCAGCAGGGTAGCGGGAGGGGGCACAGATACGCAGTATTTT,CASRVAGGGTDTQYF
few,.,TRBJ2-5,TRBV7-9,TGTGCCAGCAGCCCCCACCCCGGACACTCTGGCGGGGAGACCCAGTACTTC,CASSPHPGHSGGETQYF
.,.,TRBJ1-5,TRBV2,TGTGCCAGCAGTGCTCTGGGGAGCAATCAGCCCCAGCATTTT,CASSALGSNQPQHF
.,.,TRBJ1-1,TRBV27,TGTGCCAGCAGTTTATGGGGGGCGGAAACTGAAGCTTTCTTT,CASSLWGAETEAFF
.,.,TRBJ2-3,TRBV7-2,TGTGCCAGCAGCCGCTTGGGGATACGGACAGATACGCAGTATTTT,CASSRLGIRTDTQYF
many,.,TRBJ1-4,TRBV3-1,TGTGCCAGCAGCCAGGGGGGCTTAAGTGAAAAACTGTTTTTT,CASSQGGLSEKLFF
.,.,TRBJ2-2,TRBV29-1,TGCAGCGTTGTTTGGTTTCCAGGGGATGTGAGCACCGGGGAGCTGTTTTTT,CSVVWFPGDVSTGELFF
few,TRBD1,TRBJ2-5,TRBV7-6,TGTGCCAGCAGCTTATCGTGGGGACAGGGGGCAGAAGAGACCCAGTACTTC,CASSLSWGQGAEETQYF
few,.,TRBJ2-5,TRBV7-7,TGTGCTAGCAGCTTATCGAGTCTCCGGGGAGAGACCCAGTACTTC,CASSLSSLRGETQYF
few,TRBD1,TRBJ2-7,TRBV6-2/TRBV6-3,TGTGCCAGCAGTTATGGGACAGTCACCTACGAGCAGTACTTC,CASSYGTVTYEQYF
few,TRBD1,TRBJ2-1,TRBV29-1,TGCAGCGTTTGGACAGGGGATGCGAATGAGCAGTTCTTC,CSVWTGDANEQFF
few,TRBD1,TRBJ2-3,TRBV5-1,TGCGCCAGCAGCTTGGTAGACAGGGGGATAGATACGCAGTATTTT,CASSLVDRGIDTQYF
many,.,TRBJ1-1,TRBV6-2/TRBV6-3,TGTGCCAGCAGTTACACGAGCTGGAACACTGAAGCTTTCTTT,CASSYTSWNTEAFF
many,.,TRBJ1-5,TRBV15,TGTGCCACCAGAATGAGGGGTTCCAATCAGCCCCAGCATTTT,CATRMRGSNQPQHF
many,TRBD2,TRBJ2-3,TRBV3-1,TGTGCCAGCAGCCCACATCGCCTAGCGGGTTTCACAGATACGCAGTATTTT,CASSPHRLAGFTDTQYF
few,TRBD2,TRBJ2-1,TRBV13,TGTGCCAGCAGCTTAGATGTAGCGGGAAACAATGAGCAGTTCTTC,CASSLDVAGNNEQFF
many,.,TRBJ2-7,TRBV7-9,TGTGCCAGCAGCTCTTCTCAGGAGTTGAAGTACTTC,CASSSSQELKYF
many,.,TRBJ2-7,TRBV28,TGTGCCAGCAGTTTAGGTTTGGGAAGCGGCGAGCAGTACTTC,CASSLGLGSGEQYF
.,TRBD2,TRBJ2-5,TRBV4-1,TGCGCCAGCAGCCAAGCCCCGGGGCTAGCGGAGGAGACCCAGTACTTC,CASSQAPGLAEETQYF
few,TRBD2,TRBJ2-7,TRBV7-6,TGTGCCAGCAGCTTAGAGGCGGGAGGTCGCGAGCAGTACTTC,CASSLEAGGREQYF
few,.,TRBJ2-3,TRBV15,TGTGCCACCAGACATGGGGGAGATACGCAGTATTTT,CATRHGGDTQYF
few,.,TRBJ2-7,TRBV29-1,TGCAGCGTTGAAGTCCGGGACTACGAGCAGTACTTC,CSVEVRDYEQYF
few,TRBD2,TRBJ2-7,TRBV7-9,TGTGCCAGCATGGTAAGCGGGAGAATTACCGACGAGCAGTACTTC,CASMVSGRITDEQYF
.,.,TRBJ2-1,TRBV2,TGTGCCAGCCGTCTTTCGGAGGCCCGATACAATGAGCAGTTCTTC,CASRLSEARYNEQFF